These 2 T cell receptor beta chains originate from one sample sequenced in a study of CD8+CD57+ T cells in acquired aplastic anemia. Genomic DNA constituted the template upon which TCR beta VDJ and CDR3 profiling was performed. TCRdb ran MiXCR on the reads and lists one entry per CDR3 protein. The data contain some 170,000 distinct CDR3 sequences, around 48% of them singletons. Before being chosen for sequencing, patients had shown CD8+CD57+ cell expansion by flow cytometry. Sequences were obtained from sorted CD4+, CD8+, or CD8+CD57+ T cells (not recorded which) from PBMCs. The receptor set was obtained from a human donor with aplastic anemia.

This chain joins TRBV7-3 and TRBJ2-7; weak D call: TRBD2 (5 bases). Germline V CDR1 and CDR2: SGHTA, FQGTGA. V lost 5 bases, J lost 10 bases, and 12 bases lay in between. CDR3 length equals 11 residues. CDR3 protein: CASSDGRVQYF. CDR3 DNA: TGTGCCAGCAGCGACGGGCGGGTCCAGTACTTC. The full variable domain, with the rest looked up from reference TRBV7-3 and TRBJ2-7, is GAGVSQTPSNKVTEKGKYVELRCDPISGHTALYWYRQSLGQGPEFLIYFQGTGAADDSGLPNDRFFAVRPEGSVSTLKIQRTERGDSAVYLCASSDGRVQYFGPGTRLTVT.

The V call is TRBV11-3, the J call TRBJ2-1; 8 nucleotides align to TRBD1. Germline-derived CDR1 and CDR2 are SGHNT and YENEEA. Trimming took 4 bases from V and 7 from J; bases not matched to a gene: 9. The CDR3 consists of 15 residues. CDR3: CASSSPGQATNEQFF. DNA of the CDR3: TGTGCCAGCAGCTCCCCGGGACAGGCGACAAATGAGCAGTTCTTC.